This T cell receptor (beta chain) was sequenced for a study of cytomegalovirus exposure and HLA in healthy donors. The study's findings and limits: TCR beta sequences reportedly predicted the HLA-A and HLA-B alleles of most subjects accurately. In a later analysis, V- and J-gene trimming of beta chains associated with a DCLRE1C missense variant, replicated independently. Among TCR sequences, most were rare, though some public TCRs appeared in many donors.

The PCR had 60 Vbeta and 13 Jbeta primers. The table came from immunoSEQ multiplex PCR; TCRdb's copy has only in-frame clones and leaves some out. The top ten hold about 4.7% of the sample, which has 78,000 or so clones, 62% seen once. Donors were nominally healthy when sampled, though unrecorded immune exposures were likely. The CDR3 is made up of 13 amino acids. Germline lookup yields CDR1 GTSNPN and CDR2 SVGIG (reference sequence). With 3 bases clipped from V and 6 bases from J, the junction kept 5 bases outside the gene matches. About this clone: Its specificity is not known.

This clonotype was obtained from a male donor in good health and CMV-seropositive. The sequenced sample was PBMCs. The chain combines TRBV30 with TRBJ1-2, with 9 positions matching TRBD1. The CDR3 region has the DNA TGTGCCTGGAGCTCGGACAGGGGCAATGGCTACACCTTC. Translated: CAWSSDRGNGYTF.